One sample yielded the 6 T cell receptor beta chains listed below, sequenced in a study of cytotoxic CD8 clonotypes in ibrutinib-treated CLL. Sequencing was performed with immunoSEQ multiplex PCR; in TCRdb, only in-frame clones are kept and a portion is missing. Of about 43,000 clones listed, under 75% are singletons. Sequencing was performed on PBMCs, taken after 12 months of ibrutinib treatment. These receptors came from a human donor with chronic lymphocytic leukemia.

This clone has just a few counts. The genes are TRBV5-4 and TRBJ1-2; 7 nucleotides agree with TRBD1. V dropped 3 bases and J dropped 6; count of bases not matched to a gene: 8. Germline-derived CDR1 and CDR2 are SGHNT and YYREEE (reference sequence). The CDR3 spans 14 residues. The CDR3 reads CASSSGQRLHGYTF. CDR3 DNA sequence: TGTGCCAGCAGCTCGGGACAGAGATTACATGGCTACACCTTC. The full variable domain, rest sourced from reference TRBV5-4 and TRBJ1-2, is ETGVTQSPTHLIKTRGQQVTLRCSSQSGHNTVSWYQQALGQGPQFIFQYYREEENGRGNFPPRFSGLQFPNYSSELNVNALELDDSALYLCASSSGQRLHGYTFGSGTRLTVV.

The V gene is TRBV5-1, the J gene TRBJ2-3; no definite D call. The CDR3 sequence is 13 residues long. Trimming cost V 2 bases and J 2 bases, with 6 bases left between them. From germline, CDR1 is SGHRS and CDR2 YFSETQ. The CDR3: CASSLQTTDTQYF. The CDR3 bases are TGCGCCAGCAGCTTACAGACCACAGATACGCAGTATTTT.

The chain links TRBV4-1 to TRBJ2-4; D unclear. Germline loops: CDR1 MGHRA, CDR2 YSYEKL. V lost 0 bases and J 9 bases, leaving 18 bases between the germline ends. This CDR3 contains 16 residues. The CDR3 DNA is TGCGCCAGCAGCCAAGATGAGGATAGGAGACTGGGCATTCAGTACTTC. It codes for CASSQDEDRRLGIQYF.

This CDR3 reads CAISDEGDRLYSGANVLTF. The CDR3 DNA sequence: TGTGCCATCAGTGACGAGGGGGACAGGTTATACTCTGGGGCCAACGTCCTGACTTTC. This sequence joins TRBV10-3 and TRBJ2-6; the match to TRBD1 covers 8 bases. Per germline, CDR1 ENHRY and CDR2 SYGVKD. V shed 3 bases, J shed 0 bases, and the junction held 10 bases outside the gene matches. CDR3 length: 19 residues.

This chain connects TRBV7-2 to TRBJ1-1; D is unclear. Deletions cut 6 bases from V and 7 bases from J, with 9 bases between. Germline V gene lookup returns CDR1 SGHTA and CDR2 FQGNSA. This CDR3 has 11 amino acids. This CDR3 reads CASRTPDEAFF. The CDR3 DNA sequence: TGTGCCAGCAGGACACCCGATGAAGCTTTCTTT.

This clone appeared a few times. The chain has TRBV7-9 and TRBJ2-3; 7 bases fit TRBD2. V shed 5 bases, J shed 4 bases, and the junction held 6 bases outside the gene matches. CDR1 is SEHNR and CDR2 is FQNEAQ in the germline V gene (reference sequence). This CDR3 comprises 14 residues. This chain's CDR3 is CASSELARADTQYF. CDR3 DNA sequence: TGTGCCAGCAGCGAACTAGCGCGAGCAGATACGCAGTATTTT.